Below are 2 T cell receptor beta chains sequenced from a single sample in a study of technical replicates of blood from several donors. TCRdb's copy holds only in-frame clones and misses some; the assay was immunoSEQ multiplex PCR. The sample carries approximately 89,000 clones, 85% to 95% recorded once. The sequenced material came from T cells isolated from PBMCs. The receptors originated from a human donor in good health.

The chain recombines TRBV15 with TRBJ1-4, with a possible D match to TRBD1 (6 bases). The CDR3 sequence is 15 residues long. The germline gives CDR1 LNHNV, CDR2 YYDKDF (reference sequence). V dropped 0 bases and J dropped 5 bases, with 10 bases sitting between them. CDR3 region: CATSRDGGSNEKLFF. The CDR3 DNA is TGTGCCACCAGCAGAGATGGGGGCTCGAATGAAAAACTGTTTTTT.

V is TRBV28 and J is TRBJ2-5; D is unclear. Germline loops: CDR1 MDHEN, CDR2 SYDVKM. Trimming removed 3 bases at V and 1 base at J, with 15 bases between. The CDR3 sequence is 16 residues long. CDR3 DNA: TGTGCCAGCAGTTTTCGCGGCTCAAGAGGCCAAGAGACCCAGTACTTC. This sequence encodes CASSFRGSRGQETQYF. Together with reference TRBV28 and TRBJ2-5, the CDR3 gives the full variable domain: DVKVTQSSRYLVKRTGEKVFLECVQDMDHENMFWYRQDPGLGLRLIYFSYDVKMKEKGDIPEGYSVSREKKERFSLILESASTNQTSMYLCASSFRGSRGQETQYFGPGTRLLVL.